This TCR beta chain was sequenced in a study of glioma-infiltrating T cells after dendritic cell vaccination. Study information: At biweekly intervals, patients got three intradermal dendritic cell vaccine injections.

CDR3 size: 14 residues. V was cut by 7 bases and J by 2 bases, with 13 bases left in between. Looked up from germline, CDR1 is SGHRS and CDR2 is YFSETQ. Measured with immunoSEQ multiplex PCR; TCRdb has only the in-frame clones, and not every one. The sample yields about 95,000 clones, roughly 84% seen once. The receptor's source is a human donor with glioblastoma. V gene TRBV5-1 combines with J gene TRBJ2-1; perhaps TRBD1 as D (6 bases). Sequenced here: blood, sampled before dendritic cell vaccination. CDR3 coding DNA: TGCGCCAGCGGTGGACAGTCCCCCTACAATGAGCAGTTCTTC. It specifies CASGGQSPYNEQFF.